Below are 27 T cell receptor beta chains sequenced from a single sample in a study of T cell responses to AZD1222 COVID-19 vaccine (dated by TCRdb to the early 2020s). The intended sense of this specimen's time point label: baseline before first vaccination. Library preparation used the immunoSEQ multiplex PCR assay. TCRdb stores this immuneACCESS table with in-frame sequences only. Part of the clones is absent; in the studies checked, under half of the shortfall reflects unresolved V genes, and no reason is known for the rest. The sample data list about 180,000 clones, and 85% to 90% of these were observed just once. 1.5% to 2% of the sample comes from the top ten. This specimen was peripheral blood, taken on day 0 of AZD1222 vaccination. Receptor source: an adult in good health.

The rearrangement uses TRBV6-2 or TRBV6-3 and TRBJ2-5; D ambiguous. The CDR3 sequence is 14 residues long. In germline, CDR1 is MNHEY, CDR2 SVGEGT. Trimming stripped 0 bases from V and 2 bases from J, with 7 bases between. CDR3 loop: CASSYSVGQETQYF. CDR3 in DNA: TGTGCCAGCAGTTACTCGGTGGGGCAAGAGACCCAGTACTTC.

CDR3 nucleotides: TGCGCCAGCAGCCAAGGACTAGCGGGGACCGCCAATGAGCAGTTCTTC. This gives the protein CASSQGLAGTANEQFF. The chain employs TRBV4-3 and TRBJ2-1; 11 bases fit TRBD2. V lost 1 base and J lost 6; bases outside the gene matches: 5. This CDR3 has 16 residues. Germline loops: CDR1 LGHNA, CDR2 YSLEER.

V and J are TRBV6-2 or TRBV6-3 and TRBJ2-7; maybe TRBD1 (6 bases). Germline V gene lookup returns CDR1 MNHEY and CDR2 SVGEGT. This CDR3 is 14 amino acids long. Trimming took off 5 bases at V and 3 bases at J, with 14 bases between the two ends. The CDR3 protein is CASSAQGQIYEQYF. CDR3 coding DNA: TGTGCCAGCAGTGCCCAGGGACAAATCTACGAGCAGTACTTC.

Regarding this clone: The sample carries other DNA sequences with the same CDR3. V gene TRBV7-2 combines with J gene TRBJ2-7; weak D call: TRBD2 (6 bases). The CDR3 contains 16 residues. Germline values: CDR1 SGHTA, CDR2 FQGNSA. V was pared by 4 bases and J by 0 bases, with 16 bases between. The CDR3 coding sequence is TGTGCCAGCAGCTCCCGTAGTAGCGGCAGCTCCTACGAGCAGTACTTC. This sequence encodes CASSSRSSGSSYEQYF.

DNA of the CDR3: TGTGCCACCAGCACTTCCGGGACAGGGTTTATTGGAAACACCATATATTTT. Encoded protein: CATSTSGTGFIGNTIYF. The chain carries TRBV15 and TRBJ1-3, with 9 positions matching TRBD1. V lost 4 bases and J lost 3; bases outside the gene matches: 10. The CDR3 covers 17 residues. Germline loops: CDR1 LNHNV, CDR2 YYDKDF (reference sequence). The full variable domain, rest sourced from reference TRBV15 and TRBJ1-3, is DAMVIQNPRYQVTQFGKPVTLSCSQTLNHNVMYWYQQKSSQAPKLLFHYYDKDFNNEADTPDNFQSRRPNTSFCFLDIRSPGLGDTAMYLCATSTSGTGFIGNTIYFGEGSWLTVV.

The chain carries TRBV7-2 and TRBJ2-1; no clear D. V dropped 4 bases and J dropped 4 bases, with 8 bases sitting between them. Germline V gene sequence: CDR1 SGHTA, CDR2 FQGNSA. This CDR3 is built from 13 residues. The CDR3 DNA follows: TGTGCCAGCAGCTCAAAAGGGTACAATGAGCAGTTCTTC. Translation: CASSSKGYNEQFF.

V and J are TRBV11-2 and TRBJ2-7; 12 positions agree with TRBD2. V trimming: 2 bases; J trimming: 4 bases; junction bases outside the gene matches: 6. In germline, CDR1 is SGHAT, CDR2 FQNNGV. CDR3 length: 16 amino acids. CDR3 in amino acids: CASSLTGTSGLYEQYF. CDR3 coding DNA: TGTGCCAGCAGCTTAACCGGGACTAGCGGGTTGTACGAGCAGTACTTC.

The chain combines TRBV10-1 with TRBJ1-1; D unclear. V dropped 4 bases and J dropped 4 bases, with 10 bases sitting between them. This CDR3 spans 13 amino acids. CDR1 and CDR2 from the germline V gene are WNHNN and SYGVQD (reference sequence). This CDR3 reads CASSVGASTEAFF. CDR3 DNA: TGCGCCAGCAGTGTCGGAGCTTCCACTGAAGCTTTCTTT.

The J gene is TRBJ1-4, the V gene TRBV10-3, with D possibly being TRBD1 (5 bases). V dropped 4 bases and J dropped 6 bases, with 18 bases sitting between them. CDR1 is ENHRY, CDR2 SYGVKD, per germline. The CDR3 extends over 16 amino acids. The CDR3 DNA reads TGTGCCATCAGTGCAGGGAGTAAGGGATCTGATGAAAAACTGTTTTTT. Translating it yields CAISAGSKGSDEKLFF.

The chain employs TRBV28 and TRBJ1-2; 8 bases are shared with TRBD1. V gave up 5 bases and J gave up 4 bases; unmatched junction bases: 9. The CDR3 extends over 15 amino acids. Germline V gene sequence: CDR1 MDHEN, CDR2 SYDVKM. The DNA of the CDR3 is TGTGCCAGCAGTCTGCGACAGGGGTCCACCTATGGCTACACCTTC. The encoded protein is CASSLRQGSTYGYTF.

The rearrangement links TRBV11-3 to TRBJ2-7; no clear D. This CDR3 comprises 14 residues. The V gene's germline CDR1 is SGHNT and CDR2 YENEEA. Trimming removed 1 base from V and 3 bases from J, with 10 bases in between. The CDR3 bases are TGTGCCAGCAGCTTAGGACCTGAAAACTACGAGCAGTACTTC. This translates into CASSLGPENYEQYF.

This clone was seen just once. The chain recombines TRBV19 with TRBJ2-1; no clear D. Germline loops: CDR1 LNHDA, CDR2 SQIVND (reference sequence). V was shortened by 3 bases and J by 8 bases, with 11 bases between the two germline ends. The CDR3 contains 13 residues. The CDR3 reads CASSMVDGYEQFF. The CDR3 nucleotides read TGTGCCAGTAGTATGGTCGACGGTTATGAGCAGTTCTTC.

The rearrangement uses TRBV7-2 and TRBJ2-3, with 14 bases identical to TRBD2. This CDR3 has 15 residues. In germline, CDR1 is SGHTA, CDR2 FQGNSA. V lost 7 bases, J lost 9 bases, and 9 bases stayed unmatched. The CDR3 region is CASTHGGTSGSTQYF. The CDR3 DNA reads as TGTGCCAGCACCCACGGCGGGACTAGCGGGAGCACGCAGTATTTT. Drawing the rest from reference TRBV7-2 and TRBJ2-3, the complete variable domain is GAGVSQSPSNKVTEKGKDVELRCDPISGHTALYWYRQSLGQGLEFLIYFQGNSAPDKSGLPSDRFSAERTGGSVSTLTIQRTQQEDSAVYLCASTHGGTSGSTQYFGPGTRLTVL.

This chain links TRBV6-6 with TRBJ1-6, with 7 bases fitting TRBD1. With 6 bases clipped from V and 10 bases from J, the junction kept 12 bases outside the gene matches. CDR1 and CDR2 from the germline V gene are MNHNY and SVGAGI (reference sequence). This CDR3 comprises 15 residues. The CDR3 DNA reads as TGTGCCAGCAGCCTCCGACAGGGTCGCGACTCACCCCTCCACTTT. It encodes CASSLRQGRDSPLHF.

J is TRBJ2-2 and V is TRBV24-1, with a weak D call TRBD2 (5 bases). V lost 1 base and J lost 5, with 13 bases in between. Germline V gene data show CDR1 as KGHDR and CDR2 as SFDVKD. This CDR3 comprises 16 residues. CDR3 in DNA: TGTGCCACCAGTGATTTCGAATCAACGGGGACCGGGGAGCTGTTTTTT. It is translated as CATSDFESTGTGELFF.

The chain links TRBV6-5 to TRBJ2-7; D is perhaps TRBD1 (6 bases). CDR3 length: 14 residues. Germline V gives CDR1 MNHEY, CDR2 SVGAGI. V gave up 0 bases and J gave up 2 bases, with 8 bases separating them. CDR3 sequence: CASSYSAGAYEQYF. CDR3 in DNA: TGTGCCAGCAGTTACTCGGCAGGGGCCTACGAGCAGTACTTC.

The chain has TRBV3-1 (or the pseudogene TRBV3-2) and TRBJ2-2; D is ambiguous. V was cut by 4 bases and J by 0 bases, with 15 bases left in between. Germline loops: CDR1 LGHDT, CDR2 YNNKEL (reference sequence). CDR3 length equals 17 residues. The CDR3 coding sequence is TGTGCCAGCAGCCCACCTCCCCCGCCGACGAACACCGGGGAGCTGTTTTTT. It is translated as CASSPPPPPTNTGELFF.

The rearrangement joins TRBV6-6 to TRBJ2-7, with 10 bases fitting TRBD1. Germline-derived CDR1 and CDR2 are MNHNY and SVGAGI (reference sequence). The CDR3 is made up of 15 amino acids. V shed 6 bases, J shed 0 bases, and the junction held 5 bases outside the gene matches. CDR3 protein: CASRDRGLSSYEQYV. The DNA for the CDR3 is TGTGCCAGCAGAGACAGGGGGCTGAGCTCCTACGAGCAGTACGTC.

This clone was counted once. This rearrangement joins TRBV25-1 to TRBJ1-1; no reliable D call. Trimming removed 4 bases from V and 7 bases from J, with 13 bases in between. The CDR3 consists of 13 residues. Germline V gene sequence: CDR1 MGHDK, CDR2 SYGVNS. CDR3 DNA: TGTGCCAGCAGTGCACCGGGCCGGCGTGAAGCTTTCTTT. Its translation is CASSAPGRREAFF.

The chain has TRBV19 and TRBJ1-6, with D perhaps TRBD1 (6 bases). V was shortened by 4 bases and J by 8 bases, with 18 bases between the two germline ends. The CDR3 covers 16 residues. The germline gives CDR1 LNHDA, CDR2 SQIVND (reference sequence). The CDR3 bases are TGTGCCAGTAGTAAGCGGCGGGGCAGGGGTGATTCACCCCTCCACTTT. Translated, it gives CASSKRRGRGDSPLHF.

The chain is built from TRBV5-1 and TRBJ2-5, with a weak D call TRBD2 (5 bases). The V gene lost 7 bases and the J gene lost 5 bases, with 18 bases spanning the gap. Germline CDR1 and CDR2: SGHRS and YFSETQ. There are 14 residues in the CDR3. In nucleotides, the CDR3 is TGCGCCAGCCGCCTGAGCGGCCCGAGGGAGACCCAGTACTTC. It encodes CASRLSGPRETQYF.

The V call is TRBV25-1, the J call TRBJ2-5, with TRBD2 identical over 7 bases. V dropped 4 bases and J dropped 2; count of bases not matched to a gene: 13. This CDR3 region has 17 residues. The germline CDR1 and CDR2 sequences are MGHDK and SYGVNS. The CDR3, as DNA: TGTGCCAGCAGTGCCCGGGAGGTCGTATTGTTACAAGAGACCCAGTACTTC. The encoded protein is CASSAREVVLLQETQYF.

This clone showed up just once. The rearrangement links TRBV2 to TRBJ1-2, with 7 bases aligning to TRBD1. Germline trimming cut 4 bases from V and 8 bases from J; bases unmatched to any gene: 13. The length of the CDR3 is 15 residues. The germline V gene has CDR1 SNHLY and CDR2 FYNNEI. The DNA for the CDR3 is TGTGCCAGCAGTGTTTTTTCGGGACAGTTAACCGGCTACACCTTC. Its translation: CASSVFSGQLTGYTF.

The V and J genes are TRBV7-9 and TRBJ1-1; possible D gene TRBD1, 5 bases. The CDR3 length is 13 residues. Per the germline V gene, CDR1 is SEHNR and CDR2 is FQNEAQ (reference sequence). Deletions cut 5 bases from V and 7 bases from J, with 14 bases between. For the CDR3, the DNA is TGTGCCAGCAGCCCTGACATCGGGGGTGAAGCTTTCTTT. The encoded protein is CASSPDIGGEAFF.

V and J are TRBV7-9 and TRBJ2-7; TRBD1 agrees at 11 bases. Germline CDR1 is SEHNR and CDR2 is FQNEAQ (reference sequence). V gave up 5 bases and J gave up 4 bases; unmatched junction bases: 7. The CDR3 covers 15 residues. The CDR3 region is CASSLSGTGGYEQYF. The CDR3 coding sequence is TGTGCCAGCAGCCTATCCGGGACAGGGGGATACGAGCAGTACTTC.

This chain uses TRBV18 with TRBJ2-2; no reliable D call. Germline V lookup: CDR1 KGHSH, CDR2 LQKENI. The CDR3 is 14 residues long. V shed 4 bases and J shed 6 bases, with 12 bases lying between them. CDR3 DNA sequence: TGTGCCAGCTCACTGTCCTTCCCGGCCGGGGAGCTGTTTTTT. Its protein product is CASSLSFPAGELFF. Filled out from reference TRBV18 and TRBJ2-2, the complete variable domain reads NAGVMQNPRHLVRRRGQEARLRCSPMKGHSHVYWYRQLPEEGLKFMVYLQKENIIDESGMPKERFSAEFPKEGPSILRIQQVVRGDSAAYFCASSLSFPAGELFFGEGSRLTVL.

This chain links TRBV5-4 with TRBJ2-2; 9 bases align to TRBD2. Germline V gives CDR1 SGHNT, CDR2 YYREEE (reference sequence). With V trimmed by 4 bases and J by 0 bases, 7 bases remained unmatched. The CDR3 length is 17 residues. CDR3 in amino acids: CASSPGLAIANTGELFF. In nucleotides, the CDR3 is TGTGCCAGCAGCCCGGGACTAGCAATTGCGAACACCGGGGAGCTGTTTTTT.